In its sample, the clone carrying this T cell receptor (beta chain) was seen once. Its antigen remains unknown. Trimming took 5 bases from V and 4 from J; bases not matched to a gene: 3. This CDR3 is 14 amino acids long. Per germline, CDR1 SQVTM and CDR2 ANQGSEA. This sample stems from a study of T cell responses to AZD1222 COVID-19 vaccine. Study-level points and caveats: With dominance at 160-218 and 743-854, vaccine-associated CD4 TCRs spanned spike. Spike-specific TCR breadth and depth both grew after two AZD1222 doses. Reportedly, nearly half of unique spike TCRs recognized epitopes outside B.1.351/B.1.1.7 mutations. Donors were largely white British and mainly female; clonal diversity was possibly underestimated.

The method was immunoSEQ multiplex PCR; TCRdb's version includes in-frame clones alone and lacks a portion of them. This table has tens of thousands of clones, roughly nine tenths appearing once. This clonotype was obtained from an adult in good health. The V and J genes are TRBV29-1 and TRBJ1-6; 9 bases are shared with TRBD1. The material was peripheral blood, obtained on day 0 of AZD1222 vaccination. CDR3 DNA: TGCAGCGTTACGACAGGGGGTTATAATTCACCCCTCCACTTT. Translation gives CSVTTGGYNSPLHF.